A single sample is the source of the 18 T cell receptor beta chains below, sequenced in a study of T cell changes during pregnancy in multiple sclerosis (dated by TCRdb to between 2018 and 2020). Library creation used the immunoSEQ multiplex PCR assay. TCRdb obtained this table from immuneACCESS and retained in-frame rearrangements with V and J assigned. These tables miss some clones; where compared with another copy, unresolved V genes account for less than half of the shortfall, and the remainder is unexplained. This sample holds fewer than 95,000 clones; 80% to 95% were observed only once. The ten largest clones represent over 3.5% of the sample. Source: peripheral blood, taken in the first trimester of pregnancy. Source of these receptors: a female donor with multiple sclerosis, enrolled in a pregnancy study.

CDR3 bases: TGTGCCAGTAGTATAGGGGAGAGCTACGAGCAGTACTTC. Amino acids: CASSIGESYEQYF. V is TRBV19 and J is TRBJ2-7, with a weak D call TRBD2 (5 bases). Germline V gene data show CDR1 as LNHDA and CDR2 as SQIVND (reference sequence). Between the trimmed V and J ends, which lost 1 base and 3 bases, there was a span of 7 bases. The CDR3 loop spans 13 amino acids. Full variable domain (outside the CDR3, taken from reference TRBV19 and TRBJ2-7): DGGITQSPKYLFRKEGQNVTLSCEQNLNHDAMYWYRQDPGQGLRLIYYSQIVNDFQKGDIAEGYSVSREKKESFPLTVTSAQKNPTAFYLCASSIGESYEQYFGPGTRLTVT.

This clone was seen a few times. The rearrangement joins TRBV18 to TRBJ1-1; D not certain. V was cut by 5 bases and J by 0 bases, with 4 bases left in between. The germline V gene encodes CDR1 KGHSH and CDR2 LQKENI. CDR3 length: 12 amino acids. In DNA form, the CDR3 reads TGTGCCAGCTCAACGGTGAACACTGAAGCTTTCTTT. The encoded protein is CASSTVNTEAFF.

As DNA, the CDR3 is TGTGCCAGCAGTTACGTCGACTGGGTCAGGGTGAACACTGAAGCTTTCTTT. Translation gives CASSYVDWVRVNTEAFF. The chain has TRBV6-7 and TRBJ1-1, with D perhaps matching TRBD1 (5 bases). TRBV6-7 is known as an ORF, though its function is uncertain. The CDR3 is made up of 17 amino acids. V lost 2 bases and J lost 0, with 16 bases in between.

The chain has TRBV29-1 and TRBJ2-7, with 11 bases fitting TRBD1. The CDR3 covers 12 residues. From germline, CDR1 is SQVTM and CDR2 ANQGSEA. The junction had 1 base not matched to a gene; V was cut back by 4 bases and J by 5 bases. This CDR3 reads CSVAGQGDEQYF. For the CDR3, the DNA is TGCAGCGTTGCGGGACAGGGGGACGAGCAGTACTTC.

V and J are TRBV7-2 and TRBJ1-4; 9 bases align to TRBD1. V lost 7 bases, J lost 10 bases, and 13 bases stayed unmatched. CDR1 is SGHTA and CDR2 is FQGNSA in the germline V gene. This CDR3 comprises 15 residues. The CDR3 here is CASTPLQGAIGKLFF. The CDR3 DNA follows: TGTGCCAGCACCCCTTTACAGGGGGCAATAGGAAAACTGTTTTTT.

As DNA, the CDR3 is TGCGCCAGCAGCCCGGGGGAAGAGACCCAGTACTTC. The encoded protein is CASSPGEETQYF. J is TRBJ2-5 and V is TRBV5-1, with D possibly matching TRBD2 (6 bases). V was cut by 4 bases and J by 3 bases, with 7 bases left in between. The CDR3 sequence is 12 residues long. CDR1 is SGHRS and CDR2 is YFSETQ in the germline V gene.

J is TRBJ1-5 and V is TRBV6-5, with D perhaps TRBD1 (5 bases). Germline-derived CDR1 and CDR2 are MNHEY and SVGAGI. The CDR3 totals 14 residues. V gave up 5 bases and J gave up 1 base, with 9 bases separating them. This chain's CDR3 is CASSLRQSNQPQHF. The CDR3 region has the DNA TGTGCCAGCAGTCTCCGACAGAGCAATCAGCCCCAGCATTTT.

The rearrangement uses TRBV18 and TRBJ2-2, with D perhaps TRBD2 (6 bases). The V end was cut by 2 bases, the J end by 7 bases, with 11 bases between. Germline CDR1 reads KGHSH; CDR2 reads LQKENI. CDR3 size: 14 residues. The CDR3 nucleotides are TGTGCCAGCTCACCAAGGGACTTACTCGGGGAGCTGTTTTTT. As protein: CASSPRDLLGELFF. Full variable domain (remainder filled in from reference TRBV18 and TRBJ2-2): NAGVMQNPRHLVRRRGQEARLRCSPMKGHSHVYWYRQLPEEGLKFMVYLQKENIIDESGMPKERFSAEFPKEGPSILRIQQVVRGDSAAYFCASSPRDLLGELFFGEGSRLTVL.

J is TRBJ1-3 and V is TRBV7-9; 8 bases map to TRBD1. The CDR3 covers 16 residues. Germline CDR1 reads SEHNR; CDR2 reads FQNEAQ (reference sequence). V lost 5 bases to trimming and J lost 2 bases; unmatched junction nucleotides: 8. CDR3 protein: CASSGDRGSPGNTIYF. The CDR3 nucleotides are TGTGCCAGCAGCGGAGACAGGGGATCTCCTGGAAACACCATATATTTT.

J is TRBJ1-4 and V is TRBV27; TRBD1 agrees at 9 bases. This CDR3 has 14 residues. V lost 8 bases and J lost 6; bases outside the gene matches: 7. CDR1 is MNHEY, CDR2 SMNVEV, per germline (reference sequence). The chain's CDR3 is CASSRDRAYEKLFF. The CDR3 DNA reads as TGTGCCAGCTCCCGGGACAGGGCGTATGAAAAACTGTTTTTT. Together with reference TRBV27 and TRBJ1-4, the CDR3 gives the full variable domain: EAQVTQNPRYLITVTGKKLTVTCSQNMNHEYMSWYRQDPGLGLRQIYYSMNVEVTDKGDVPEGYKVSRKEKRNFPLILESPSPNQTSLYFCASSRDRAYEKLFFGSGTQLSVL.

V and J are TRBV19 and TRBJ1-3; the D gene is possibly TRBD1 (6 bases). Trimming pared 7 bases from V and 2 bases from J, leaving 12 bases between. The CDR3 has 14 residues. Germline assignment: CDR1 LNHDA and CDR2 SQIVND (reference sequence). CDR3 in amino acids: CASTRDTTGNTIYF. In DNA form, the CDR3 reads TGTGCCAGTACTAGGGACACTACTGGAAACACCATATATTTT.

The chain combines TRBV7-9 with TRBJ1-1; tentatively, D is TRBD1 (5 bases). The CDR3 totals 16 residues. The V end lost 5 bases, the J end lost 1 base, and 17 bases lay between the germline ends. Germline V gives CDR1 SEHNR, CDR2 FQNEAQ (reference sequence). CDR3 in amino acids: CASSIFIQDPNTEAFF. The CDR3 region has the DNA TGTGCCAGCAGCATATTCATACAGGACCCGAACACTGAAGCTTTCTTT.

The chain carries TRBV7-8 and TRBJ2-5; 9 positions match TRBD2. Unmatched junction bases numbered 9, after V lost 6 bases and J lost 4 bases. Germline V lookup: CDR1 SGHVS, CDR2 FQNEAQ. CDR3 size: 15 residues. CDR3 region: CASSSRAGGAETQYF. CDR3 nucleotides: TGTGCCAGCAGTTCTAGGGCGGGGGGGGCAGAGACCCAGTACTTC. The whole variable domain, filled in from reference TRBV7-8 and TRBJ2-5, reads GAGVSQSPRYKVAKRGQDVALRCDPISGHVSLFWYQQALGQGPEFLTYFQNEAQLDKSGLPSDRFFAERPEGSVSTLKIQRTQQEDSAVYLCASSSRAGGAETQYFGPGTRLLVL.

CDR3 in DNA: TGTGCCAGCAGTTTGCCACTAGCGGGGGGGACTACAAGCACAGATACGCAGTATTTT. This codes for CASSLPLAGGTTSTDTQYF. The chain couples TRBV28 to TRBJ2-3; 13 positions agree with TRBD2. Looked up from germline, CDR1 is MDHEN and CDR2 is SYDVKM. This CDR3 is 19 amino acids long. V lost 3 bases, J lost 0 bases, and 9 bases stayed unmatched.

The chain couples TRBV27 to TRBJ2-2; TRBD2 matches at 8 bases. The junction had 11 bases not matched to a gene; V was cut back by 8 bases and J by 6 bases. CDR3 length: 15 amino acids. Germline V lookup: CDR1 MNHEY, CDR2 SMNVEV (reference sequence). The CDR3 DNA reads TGTGCCAGCGGCCTAATCGGGGGGGGTCCCGGGGAGCTGTTTTTT. It codes for CASGLIGGGPGELFF.

V is TRBV11-2 and J is TRBJ2-5; maybe TRBD1 (6 bases). Germline V gives CDR1 SGHAT, CDR2 FQNNGV. The CDR3 sequence is 15 residues long. V lost 2 bases and J 2 bases, leaving 12 bases between the germline ends. CDR3 nucleotides: TGTGCCAGCAGCTTACAACGGGACATACAAGAGACCCAGTACTTC. This sequence encodes CASSLQRDIQETQYF.

The V and J genes are TRBV5-1 and TRBJ2-2; the match to TRBD2 covers 10 bases. With V trimmed by 4 bases and J by 0 bases, 3 bases remained unmatched. Germline V gene lookup returns CDR1 SGHRS and CDR2 YFSETQ. The CDR3 loop spans 16 amino acids. CDR3: CASSELAGSNTGELFF. CDR3 coding DNA: TGCGCCAGCAGCGAACTAGCGGGGTCGAACACCGGGGAGCTGTTTTTT.

The V and J genes are TRBV7-9 and TRBJ2-7; D perhaps matches TRBD1 (6 bases). The ends were cut back, 2 bases at V and 4 bases at J, with 21 bases in the middle. Germline CDR1 and CDR2: SEHNR and FQNEAQ (reference sequence). The CDR3 is 17 amino acids. The CDR3 region is CASSLYRERWLPYEQYF. CDR3 bases: TGTGCCAGCAGCTTATACAGGGAAAGGTGGCTGCCTTACGAGCAGTACTTC.